A selection of T cell receptor beta chains follows, all from one sample in a study of shared clonotypes between healthy human individuals. Sequencing used immunoSEQ multiplex PCR; TCRdb keeps in-frame clones, though not all of them. The sample consists of roughly 2.1 million clones, roughly 91% of them appearing once. The sequenced sample was naive CD8+ T cells from PBMCs. The receptor set was obtained from a man between 18 and 35 years old in good health. Some clones in this sample may be carry-over from other donors' samples. The CDR3 runs from the conserved cysteine through the conserved F or W. Fields, in order: clone size, V gene, CDR3 protein. Size is stated for part of the rows, as once, few or many counts, or as a class when the clone is expanded.

-	TRBV28	CASGTVAYEQYF
-	TRBV27	CASRVSRTFEQFF
-	TRBV28	CASSFRANEQYF
few	TRBV29-1	CSATHGPRSYEKLFF
-	TRBV6-1	CASSERKVVQGSYEQYF
-	TRBV30	CAWDPGLMYSEQFF
-	TRBV19	CASSTGGLYNEQFF
-	TRBV4-1	CASSLFRGTADEQYF
-	TRBV11-1	CASSLGDGTATYEQYF
once	TRBV28	CASSRAPAAYEQYF
-	TRBV9	CASSVGKGGYGYTF
-	TRBV7-8	CGVRPSYNEQFF
-	TRBV28	CASSTSRDRSYEQYF